The present T cell receptor beta chain was sequenced within a study of T cells in Graves' hyperthyroidism and ophthalmopathy. The patients, who ranged from 18 to 65 in age, presented with newly diagnosed hyperthyroidism lasting under 2 months. Fresh peripheral blood, roughly 9.6 ml, was the source of the PBMCs. At least ten counts were recorded for this clonotype. Its antigen remains unknown. Authors of the study amplified TCR beta CDR3 regions from RNA transcripts. An initial round of RT-PCR targeting the TCR CDR3 relied on the HTBI primer set. MiXCR, applied by TCRdb to the multiplex PCR reads, yields one record per CDR3 protein. This table has around 300,000 distinct CDR3 sequences, roughly 13% appearing once. Study-level points and caveats: By a 13 V-J model, ophthalmopathy was set apart from stable hyperthyroidism.

Trimming stripped 4 bases from V and 4 bases from J, with 12 bases between. Germline CDR1 MNHNS, CDR2 SASEGT. This CDR3 is 14 amino acids long. The chain couples TRBV6-1 to TRBJ2-3, with D possibly being TRBD1 (5 bases). The source is a woman aged 25-40 years with Graves' hyperthyroidism that later progressed to Graves' ophthalmopathy. The sequenced material came from blood. CDR3 amino acids: CASSGGAESDTQYF. The DNA for the CDR3 is TGTGCCAGCAGTGGTGGGGCCGAATCAGATACGCAGTATTTT.